A single sample gave rise to the 13 T cell receptor beta chains below, sequenced in a study of CD8 T cells in Susac syndrome (dated by TCRdb to the late 2010s). The library was built by means of the immunoSEQ multiplex PCR assay. RNA was extracted using the RNeasy kit, and about 0.45 to 1 microgram was reverse transcribed with random hexamers. In TCRdb, the public reads were trimmed at Q25 with fastp and aligned with MiXCR, with productive beta chains retained. Duplicate CDR3 protein sequences are folded into a single record with the most common DNA and genes. For this sample there are approximately 150,000 distinct CDR3 sequences; around 93% appear just once. The top ten hold approximately 0.14% of the sample. Sample: CD4+ T cells from PBMCs. The receptors were sampled from a human donor in good health.

This chain uses TRBV5-1 with TRBJ2-1; 9 bases fit TRBD2. Germline CDR1 SGHRS, CDR2 YFSETQ. The CDR3 contains 15 residues. The V gene end was trimmed by 4 bases and the J gene end by 6 bases; junction bases not matched to a gene: 8. The CDR3 sequence is CASSKLAGASNEQFF. The CDR3 nucleotides read TGCGCCAGCAGCAAACTAGCGGGCGCCTCCAATGAGCAGTTCTTC.

This chain links TRBV3-1 with TRBJ1-1; 11 bases are a match to TRBD1. The CDR3 consists of 15 residues. Germline V gives CDR1 LGHDT, CDR2 YNNKEL (reference sequence). J was trimmed by 5 bases and V by 2 bases; bases with no gene match: 4. The CDR3 here is CASSQSGQGATEAFF. The CDR3 DNA sequence: TGTGCCAGCAGCCAATCCGGACAGGGGGCAACTGAAGCTTTCTTT.

The rearrangement uses TRBV30 and TRBJ2-5, with TRBD1 matching 7 bases. Germline assignment: CDR1 GTSNPN and CDR2 SVGIG (reference sequence). V was clipped by 2 bases and J by 1 base; unmatched bases: 7. The CDR3 totals 15 residues. CDR3: CAWSFLGQVQETQYF. The CDR3 region has the DNA TGTGCCTGGAGTTTCCTCGGACAGGTCCAAGAGACCCAGTACTTC.

The V gene is TRBV11-2, the J gene TRBJ1-6, with D unresolved. The CDR3 consists of 14 residues. Looked up from germline, CDR1 is SGHAT and CDR2 is FQNNGV. Trimming removed 1 base from V and 7 bases from J, with 8 bases in between. The CDR3 bases are TGTGCCAGCAGCTTAGTGACGTGGAATTCACCCCTCCACTTT. As protein: CASSLVTWNSPLHF.

The chain couples TRBV5-4 to TRBJ1-1, with 11 bases matching TRBD1. Germline trimming cut 4 bases from V and 1 base from J; bases unmatched to any gene: 3. CDR3 length: 15 residues. CDR1 SGHNT and CDR2 YYREEE come from the germline V gene (reference sequence). The CDR3 sequence: CASSPDRGRNTEAFF. The CDR3 DNA reads TGTGCCAGCAGCCCGGACAGGGGGCGGAACACTGAAGCTTTCTTT.

V and J are TRBV9 and TRBJ2-7, with D unclear. Germline-derived CDR1 and CDR2 are SGDLS and YYNGEE. The length of the CDR3 is 15 residues. Trimming stripped 1 base from V and 3 bases from J, with 14 bases between. The CDR3 reads CASSVSTDGFYEQYF. The DNA of the CDR3 is TGTGCCAGCAGCGTAAGTACTGACGGATTCTACGAGCAGTACTTC. The full variable domain, in which reference TRBV9 and TRBJ2-7 provide the parts outside the CDR3, is DSGVTQTPKHLITATGQRVTLRCSPRSGDLSVYWYQQSLDQGLQFLIQYYNGEERAKGNILERFSAQQFPDLHSELNLSSLELGDSALYFCASSVSTDGFYEQYFGPGTRLTVT.

V usage is TRBV3-1 and J usage is TRBJ1-2, with 8 bases aligning to TRBD1. V shed 5 bases and J 6 bases; nucleotides not matched to a gene: 17. The CDR3 consists of 17 residues. Germline CDR1 reads LGHDT; CDR2 reads YNNKEL (reference sequence). CDR3 in DNA: TGTGCCAGCAGCTACAAACTGGACAGGGCAGGGTCGGATGGCTACACCTTC. Translation gives CASSYKLDRAGSDGYTF. The variable domain in full, completed from reference TRBV3-1 and TRBJ1-2, reads DTAVSQTPKYLVTQMGNDKSIKCEQNLGHDTMYWYKQDSKKFLKIMFSYNNKELIINETVPNRFSPKSPDKAHLNLHINSLELGDSAVYFCASSYKLDRAGSDGYTFGSGTRLTVV.

V gene TRBV29-1 combines with J gene TRBJ1-3; D is ambiguous. CDR1 and CDR2 (germline): SQVTM, ANQGSEA. CDR3 length: 14 residues. V was trimmed by 4 bases and J by 3 bases, leaving 13 bases between them. In DNA, the CDR3 is TGCAGCGTTGGGGCAGGAGGGTATGGAAACACCATATATTTT. Residues: CSVGAGGYGNTIYF.

This chain links TRBV19 with TRBJ2-1, with TRBD1 as a possible D gene (6 bases). Germline V lookup: CDR1 LNHDA, CDR2 SQIVND (reference sequence). Trimming cost V 10 bases and J 10 bases, with 20 bases left between them. The CDR3 consists of 13 residues. The CDR3 DNA is TGTGCCACCCAGAGGTCAGGGGTACAAGAGCAGTTCTTC. As protein: CATQRSGVQEQFF.

This clonotype was detected only once. The chain recombines TRBV6-5 with TRBJ1-1; D is uncertain. The V end was cut by 6 bases, the J end by 2 bases, with 16 bases between. Germline V CDR1 and CDR2: MNHEY, SVGAGI. The CDR3 is 15 amino acids. The CDR3 DNA reads as TGTGCCAGCAGCTACAGCGGGTTTCCCAACACTGAAGCTTTCTTT. This translates into CASSYSGFPNTEAFF.

This clonotype was observed once. V is TRBV5-4 and J is TRBJ2-5, with D possibly matching TRBD2 (6 bases). Germline CDR1 is SGHNT and CDR2 is YYREEE (reference sequence). With 0 bases removed from V and 2 bases from J, the gap between germline ends came to 11 bases. The CDR3 sequence is 15 residues long. The CDR3 region has the DNA TGTGCCAGCAGCTTGGGTAGCGGCTATCAAGAGACCCAGTACTTC. Protein: CASSLGSGYQETQYF.

The count of this clonotype is one. The chain is built from TRBV5-4 and TRBJ2-2, with 10 nucleotides matching TRBD2. CDR1 is SGHNT and CDR2 is YYREEE in the germline V gene (reference sequence). The CDR3 sequence is 16 residues long. V lost 10 bases, J lost 4 bases, and 13 bases stayed unmatched. The CDR3 DNA reads as TGTGCCGGGTGGAGCGGGGGGGCCCTAGGCACCGGGGAGCTGTTTTTT. This gives the protein CAGWSGGALGTGELFF. Drawing the rest from reference TRBV5-4 and TRBJ2-2, the complete variable domain is ETGVTQSPTHLIKTRGQQVTLRCSSQSGHNTVSWYQQALGQGPQFIFQYYREEENGRGNFPPRFSGLQFPNYSSELNVNALELDDSALYLCAGWSGGALGTGELFFGEGSRLTVL.

This chain links TRBV3-1 with TRBJ1-2; a weak D match, TRBD1 (5 bases). CDR3 size: 13 residues. CDR1 is LGHDT, CDR2 YNNKEL, per germline (reference sequence). Trimming stripped 0 bases from V and 8 bases from J, with 10 bases between. The CDR3 DNA sequence: TGTGCCAGCAGCCAAGATGACCGGGGCGGCTACACCTTC. Protein: CASSQDDRGGYTF. Using reference TRBV3-1 and TRBJ1-2 for the parts outside the CDR3, the full variable domain is DTAVSQTPKYLVTQMGNDKSIKCEQNLGHDTMYWYKQDSKKFLKIMFSYNNKELIINETVPNRFSPKSPDKAHLNLHINSLELGDSAVYFCASSQDDRGGYTFGSGTRLTVV.